This T cell receptor (beta chain) was profiled in a study of T cells in Graves' hyperthyroidism and ophthalmopathy. Overall study findings and caveats: Also found in blood were most expanded thyroid clonotypes above 0.001.

With regard to this clonotype: Its antigen is not known.

Authors of the study amplified TCR beta CDR3 regions from RNA transcripts. A set of HTBI primers served as the primers for a first-round RT-PCR of the TCR CDR3. One entry per CDR3 protein results from TCRdb running MiXCR on the multiplex PCR reads. The sample lists about 640,000 distinct CDR3 sequences, around 21% occurring once. Exclusions: uncontrolled infection, other autoimmune disease, pregnancy, lactation. V was shortened by 6 bases and J by 4 bases, with 16 bases between the two germline ends. The CDR3 runs to 15 residues. The germline V gene has CDR1 MNHNS and CDR2 SASEGT. The genes are TRBV6-1 and TRBJ2-1; D may be TRBD2 (5 bases). The clonotype was recovered from a man aged 30-40 years with Graves' ophthalmopathy. Sequencing was done on a sample of blood. The CDR3 coding sequence is TGTGCCAGCAGCCTTTTTGAGGGAGCATACAATGAGCAGTTCTTC. Its protein product is CASSLFEGAYNEQFF.